A selection of T cell receptor beta chains follows, all from one sample in a study of T-cell memory formation after mild COVID-19. A single record per CDR3 protein comes from TCRdb applying MiXCR to the 5' RACE reads. The sample holds some 68,000 distinct CDR3 sequences, 16% seen once. Sequenced material: PBMCs or a T cell subset sorted from them (not recorded which). The receptors here all came from an adult woman who had mild COVID-19 (a few samples of this study predate the infection). Cell type and time point are not known. Both conserved end residues are part of each CDR3. D genes are given only for firm matches. Only part of the rows carry a size: once, few, many, or a class if the clone is expanded.

v_gene	abundance	d_gene	j_gene	CDR3nt	CDR3aa
TRBV4-2	few	TRBD2	TRBJ2-1	TGTGCCAGCAGCCAAGTGGGGGCCCTAGCGGGGGACGGGAGGCATGAGCAGTTCTTC	CASSQVGALAGDGRHEQFF
TRBV5-1	-	-	TRBJ2-1	TGCGCCAGCACCCAGGGTACAGACAATGAGCAGTTCTTC	CASTQGTDNEQFF
TRBV11-2	many	TRBD2	TRBJ2-7	TGTGCCAGCAGCCAACTAGCGGGGGCCTCCTACGAGCAGTACTTC	CASSQLAGASYEQYF
TRBV2	-	-	TRBJ1-2	TGTGCCAGCAGTGAAGCTGGCGGCTCTAACTATGGCTACACCTTC	CASSEAGGSNYGYTF
TRBV2	few	-	TRBJ2-3	TGTGCCAGCAGTGAAGGGGGACCGTTATGGGATACGCAGTATTTT	CASSEGGPLWDTQYF
TRBV4-2	-	TRBD1	TRBJ1-2	TGTGCCAGCAGCCAAGAGACAGGGGGTAGCTATGGCTACACCTTC	CASSQETGGSYGYTF
TRBV6-6	medium-sized	-	TRBJ1-2	TGTGCCAGCAGTTACTTGGACGGCAACTATGGCTACACCTTC	CASSYLDGNYGYTF
TRBV29-1	-	TRBD1	TRBJ2-1	TGCAGCGTTGACCTGACAGGGACCAATGAGCAGTTCTTC	CSVDLTGTNEQFF
TRBV29-1	-	TRBD2	TRBJ2-1	TGCAGCGTTCAGAGAGCGGGACGGGCTAGAGATGAGCAGTTCTTC	CSVQRAGRARDEQFF
TRBV27	few	-	TRBJ2-2	TGTGCCAGCACCCCGATCGGGGTTGGGAAGACCGGGGAGCTGTTTTTT	CASTPIGVGKTGELFF
TRBV9	-	TRBD1	TRBJ1-1	TGTGCCAGCAGCTCGAAGGGGGCTGACACTGAAGCTTTCTTT	CASSSKGADTEAFF
TRBV6-1	few	TRBD1	TRBJ2-1	TGTGCCAGCCCAAGGACAGGGGGGGACAATGAGCAGTTCTTC	CASPRTGGDNEQFF
TRBV12-3/TRBV12-4	few	-	TRBJ1-1	TGTGCCAGCAGTTTAGCGACCGGGCACACTGAAGCTTTCTTT	CASSLATGHTEAFF
TRBV7-2	many	-	TRBJ2-7	TGTGCCAGCAGTCCCGAAGGGCGCGACGGGTCCTACGAGCAGTACTTC	CASSPEGRDGSYEQYF
TRBV29-1	-	TRBD2	TRBJ2-7	TGCAGCGTTGAAGGGACTAGCGGGGCTTCCTACGAGCAGTACTTC	CSVEGTSGASYEQYF
TRBV10-3	-	-	TRBJ2-7	TGTGCCATCAGTGCTGACGTCTACGAGCAGTACTTC	CAISADVYEQYF
TRBV5-6	-	-	TRBJ2-3	TGTGCCAGCAGCTTGATTTGGGGGCCCAGCGGAGATACGCAGTATTTT	CASSLIWGPSGDTQYF
TRBV30	few	TRBD2	TRBJ2-1	TGTGCCTGGAGTAGCGGGGTTTTACAGTGGGAGCAGTTCTTC	CAWSSGVLQWEQFF
TRBV7-2	-	-	TRBJ1-1	TGTGCCAGCAGCTGGGGGCAGAACACTGAAGCTTTCTTT	CASSWGQNTEAFF
TRBV30	few	TRBD1	TRBJ1-2	TGTGCCTGGATTGGGACAGGGCCGGGGGATGGCTACACCTTC	CAWIGTGPGDGYTF
TRBV11-2	-	TRBD2	TRBJ2-1	TGTGCCAGCAGCTTAGGCGGGCGGGGGGTACACAATGAGCAGTTCTTC	CASSLGGRGVHNEQFF
TRBV27	-	-	TRBJ2-1	TGTGCCAGCAGCCCAGGCCTCCATGAGCAGTTCTTC	CASSPGLHEQFF
TRBV3-1	-	-	TRBJ2-5	TGTGCCAGCAGCCCCGACGGGGGGCTAACGGAGACCCAGTACTTC	CASSPDGGLTETQYF
TRBV6-5	-	-	TRBJ2-1	TGTGCCAGCAGTTACAATCTCCCCTCCAACGGTGCCTACAATGAGCAGTTCTTC	CASSYNLPSNGAYNEQFF
TRBV7-2	-	TRBD2	TRBJ2-5	TGTGCCAGCAGCTTAGTTCTTGAGGCGGGAGCGGAGACCCAGTACTTC	CASSLVLEAGAETQYF
TRBV7-9	few	-	TRBJ2-2	TGTGCCAGCAGCTTATACCCGGGGACCGGGGAGCTGTTTTTT	CASSLYPGTGELFF
TRBV6-5	few	-	TRBJ1-1	TGTGCCAGCACCTTCATGGGAGAGGGGGGTAACACTGAAGCTTTCTTT	CASTFMGEGGNTEAFF
TRBV12-3/TRBV12-4	-	-	TRBJ2-7	TGTGCCAGCCGGGACGGCAACTACGAGCAGTACTTC	CASRDGNYEQYF
TRBV12-3/TRBV12-4	few	-	TRBJ1-1	TGTGCCAGCAAAAATAGACAGGCGGAAGCTTTCTTT	CASKNRQAEAFF
TRBV7-9	-	-	TRBJ2-1	TGTGCCAGCAGCTTAGGGGGGACGGGGGAGCAGTTCTTC	CASSLGGTGEQFF
TRBV6-2/TRBV6-3	-	-	TRBJ2-2	TGTGCCAGCAGTTACCCTGACACCGGGGAGCTGTTTTTT	CASSYPDTGELFF
TRBV7-9	few	TRBD1	TRBJ1-2	TGTGCCAGCAGCTCTCCCGGGGGACAGGGGGGAGATGGCTACACCTTC	CASSSPGGQGGDGYTF
TRBV12-3/TRBV12-4	-	-	TRBJ2-5	TGTGCCAGCAGTTTCAGTTGGGATTCCCAAGAGACCCAGTACTTC	CASSFSWDSQETQYF
TRBV12-3/TRBV12-4	-	TRBD1	TRBJ2-7	TGTGCCAGCAGTCCAACCCCCAGGGGGATCTACGAGCAGTACTTC	CASSPTPRGIYEQYF
TRBV19	-	-	TRBJ2-4	TGTGCCAGTAGTATAGTCCCCGGGTCCTTCAAAAACATTCAGTACTTC	CASSIVPGSFKNIQYF
TRBV30	-	-	TRBJ2-1	TGTGCCTGGAGCGACGGGAGTACCAATGAGCAGTTCTTC	CAWSDGSTNEQFF
TRBV6-2/TRBV6-3	-	-	TRBJ2-5	TGTGCCAGCAGTTACACTAGAATTTCCGGGCCCCGAGAGACCCAGTACTTC	CASSYTRISGPRETQYF
TRBV6-1	few	TRBD2	TRBJ2-3	TGTGCCAGCACCACGGGACTAGCGGGGATCACAGATACGCAGTATTTT	CASTTGLAGITDTQYF
TRBV29-1	many	TRBD1	TRBJ2-7	TGCAGCGAACTAAGGGACAGAGCCTACGAGCAGTACTTC	CSELRDRAYEQYF
TRBV12-3/TRBV12-4	-	-	TRBJ2-3	TGTGCCAGCAGTTTAAGCTCCTACACAGATACGCAGTATTTT	CASSLSSYTDTQYF
TRBV9	-	-	TRBJ2-2	TGTGCCAGCAGCGTAGACGGGGGCGCAATCGGGGAGCTGTTTTTT	CASSVDGGAIGELFF
TRBV7-8	few	TRBD2	TRBJ2-5	TGTGCCAGCAGCTTAGGGACTAGTTTCCCGCTAGAGACCCAGTACTTC	CASSLGTSFPLETQYF
TRBV6-5	-	TRBD1	TRBJ2-1	TGTGCCAGCAGCCCCGGGACAGGGACGCACAATGAGCAGTTCTTC	CASSPGTGTHNEQFF
TRBV12-3/TRBV12-4	-	-	TRBJ1-1	TGTGCCAGCAGCTACCACAGGGTCACTGAAGCTTTCTTT	CASSYHRVTEAFF
TRBV29-1	many	TRBD2	TRBJ2-1	TGCAGCGTAGGGACTAGCGGGACCTACAATGAGCAGTTCTTC	CSVGTSGTYNEQFF